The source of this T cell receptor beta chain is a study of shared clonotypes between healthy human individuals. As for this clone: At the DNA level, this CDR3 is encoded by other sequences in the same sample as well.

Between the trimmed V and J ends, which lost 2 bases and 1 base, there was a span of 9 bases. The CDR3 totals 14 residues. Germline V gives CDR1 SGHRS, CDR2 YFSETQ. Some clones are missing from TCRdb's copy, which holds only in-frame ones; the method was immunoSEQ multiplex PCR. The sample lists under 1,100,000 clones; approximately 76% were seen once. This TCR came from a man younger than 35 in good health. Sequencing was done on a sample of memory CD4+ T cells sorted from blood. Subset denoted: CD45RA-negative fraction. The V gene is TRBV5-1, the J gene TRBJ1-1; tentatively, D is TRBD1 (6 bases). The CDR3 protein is CASSLGGWNTEAFF. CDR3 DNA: TGCGCCAGCAGCTTAGGGGGTTGGAACACTGAAGCTTTCTTT.